Listed below are T cell receptor beta chains from one sample, sequenced in a study of shared clonotypes between healthy human individuals. The repertoire was sequenced with immunoSEQ multiplex PCR; TCRdb's copy has only in-frame clones and lacks some. The top ten clones hold 24% of a sample with hundreds of thousands of clones, around 90% of them seen once. The specimen sequenced was naive CD8+ T cells sorted from blood. These receptors all come from a man aged 25 to 45 in good health. CDR3s include the opening cysteine and the closing phenylalanine or tryptophan. D genes are given only for firm matches. A row's size may be missing; if present it is once, few, many or a size class.

d_call | clone_size | j_call | v_call | cdr3_nt | cdr3_aa
- | - | TRBJ2-1 | TRBV7-8 | TGTGCCAGCAGCACTCGGGAGAAACACAATGAGCAGTTCTTC | CASSTREKHNEQFF
- | - | TRBJ2-6 | TRBV5-4 | TGTGCCAGCAGCTTCCCATTAGGGGGGCCTTTTAACTCTGGGGCCAACGTCCTGACTTTC | CASSFPLGGPFNSGANVLTF
- | - | TRBJ2-2 | TRBV10-3 | TGTGCCATCAGTGAGAGTTACACCGGGGAGCTGTTTTTT | CAISESYTGELFF
TRBD1 | - | TRBJ1-5 | TRBV7-9 | TGTGCCAGCAGCTTAGACGGGACAGCTTTCCAGCCCCAGCATTTT | CASSLDGTAFQPQHF
TRBD2 | - | TRBJ2-1 | TRBV4-1 | TGCGCCAGCTCCCTCCTTGAGGGAGGGCCCAATGAGCAGTTCTTC | CASSLLEGGPNEQFF
- | few | TRBJ2-1 | TRBV7-2 | TGTGCCAGCAGCAAAGTGTATCCTGAGCAGTTCTTC | CASSKVYPEQFF
- | - | TRBJ1-1 | TRBV28 | TGTGCCAGCAGAGCCCTCAGGTTAGCTATGAACACTGAAGCTTTCTTT | CASRALRLAMNTEAFF
TRBD1 | - | TRBJ1-5 | TRBV7-9 | TGTGCCAGCAGCTTAGCGGGGGGACAGGGTAATCAGCCCCAGCATTTT | CASSLAGGQGNQPQHF
- | - | TRBJ1-5 | TRBV19 | TGTGCCAGTAGTATAGATGTACGAGGTCAGCCCCAGCATTTT | CASSIDVRGQPQHF
- | - | TRBJ1-4 | TRBV11-2 | TGTGCCAGCAGCTTTCTACCTAGAGCTGAAAAACTGTTTTTT | CASSFLPRAEKLFF
- | - | TRBJ1-4 | TRBV30 | TGTGCCTGGAGGGAGGGCTCTAATGAAAAACTGTTTTTT | CAWREGSNEKLFF
TRBD1 | - | TRBJ1-2 | TRBV7-8 | TGTGCCAGCAGCTTCGGACAGGGGGTCAACTATGGCTACACCTTC | CASSFGQGVNYGYTF
- | - | TRBJ1-2 | TRBV4-1 | TGCGCCAGCAGCGGGGAGACAGATAATGGCTACACCTTC | CASSGETDNGYTF
TRBD2 | - | TRBJ2-3 | TRBV28 | TGTGCCAGCAGTCCCGGCGGAGCGGGAGCGACAGATACGCAGTATTTT | CASSPGGAGATDTQYF
- | - | TRBJ2-1 | TRBV7-9 | TGTGCCAGCAGCTTAGACAATACTGAGCAGTTCTTC | CASSLDNTEQFF
- | - | TRBJ2-2 | TRBV7-3 | TGTGCCAGCAGCCTCCAAGGGGCCGGGGAGCTGTTTTTT | CASSLQGAGELFF
- | - | TRBJ2-1 | TRBV19 | TGTGCCAGTAAGCTGGAGGCTATGCGGTTCTTC | CASKLEAMRFF
- | - | TRBJ2-7 | TRBV11-2 | TGTGCCAGCAGCCTCCTACCTCTTCTGGGGGGGCAGTACGAGCAGTACTTC | CASSLLPLLGGQYEQYF
- | - | TRBJ2-7 | TRBV6-5 | TGTGCCAGCAGCGAGGGGGGCGAGCAGTACTTC | CASSEGGEQYF
- | - | TRBJ1-5 | TRBV7-6 | TGTGCCAGCAGCTTAGCGATAGGGGGCAATCAGCCCCAGCATTTT | CASSLAIGGNQPQHF
- | - | TRBJ1-4 | TRBV5-1 | TGCGCCAGCAGCTTAACTACCCCGGATGAAAAACTGTTTTTT | CASSLTTPDEKLFF
TRBD1 | - | TRBJ1-1 | TRBV6-5 | TGTGCCAGCAGTTACCCGGGACAGGGCTCTGAAGCTTTCTTT | CASSYPGQGSEAFF
- | - | TRBJ2-7 | TRBV19 | TGTGCCAGTAGTATAGCGGGAAGCTCCTACGAGCAGTACTTC | CASSIAGSSYEQYF
- | few | TRBJ2-3 | TRBV12-2 | TGTGCAAGTCGCTTAGACCGTTCGGGGACTAGCGGGAGGGCCCATGGCCAGTATTTT | CASRLDRSGTSGRAHGQYF
- | - | TRBJ1-3 | TRBV10-3 | TGTGCCACCAAACCAGGGTTAACTGGAAACACCATATATTTT | CATKPGLTGNTIYF
TRBD2 | - | TRBJ2-1 | TRBV7-9 | TGTGCCAGCAGCTTAGTAGCGGGAGGGCTCTACAATGAGCAGTTCTTC | CASSLVAGGLYNEQFF
TRBD2 | - | TRBJ2-7 | TRBV25-1 | TGTGCCAGCAGTGAAACGGGAGGGTACGAGCAGTACTTC | CASSETGGYEQYF
TRBD2 | - | TRBJ2-5 | TRBV28 | TGTGCCAGCAGCGGGTATAGCGGGAGCGTAGAGACCCAGTACTTC | CASSGYSGSVETQYF